These 29 T cell receptor beta chains share one sample of origin, sequenced in a study of blood T cell repertoires in COVID-19. Only in-frame clones appear in the TCRdb table, and some are missing; sequencing was by immunoSEQ multiplex PCR. Among roughly 79,000 clones listed, less than 90% were seen once. Source material: peripheral blood. The receptors shown here come from a man aged 55 to 70 with active or convalescent COVID-19.

This clone was recorded once. The rearrangement uses TRBV24-1 and TRBJ1-2; 8 nucleotides line up with TRBD1. The CDR3 loop spans 15 amino acids. Trimming at V came to 2 bases and at J to 4 bases, leaving 5 bases not matched to a gene. Germline CDR1 and CDR2: KGHDR and SFDVKD. CDR3 residues: CATSDYGQGFYGYTF. CDR3 nucleotide sequence: TGTGCCACCAGTGATTACGGACAGGGATTCTATGGCTACACCTTC.

This clone was seen a handful of times. This same CDR3 is encoded by further DNA sequences in the sample. The genes are TRBV9 and TRBJ1-6; possibly TRBD1 for D (6 bases). The CDR3 extends over 15 amino acids. CDR1 and CDR2 (germline): SGDLS, YYNGEE. Trimming stripped 0 bases from V and 7 bases from J, with 11 bases between. The CDR3 sequence: CASSVAGVGNSPLHF. The CDR3 nucleotides are TGTGCCAGCAGCGTAGCAGGGGTAGGAAATTCACCCCTCCACTTT. Together with reference TRBV9 and TRBJ1-6, the CDR3 gives the full variable domain: DSGVTQTPKHLITATGQRVTLRCSPRSGDLSVYWYQQSLDQGLQFLIQYYNGEERAKGNILERFSAQQFPDLHSELNLSSLELGDSALYFCASSVAGVGNSPLHFGNGTRLTVT.

The CDR3 bases are TGCGCCAGCAGCCAAGTCGGGCAGGGAGGCGGCTACACCTTC. Amino acids: CASSQVGQGGGYTF. This chain links TRBV4-3 with TRBJ1-2; D is possibly TRBD1 (5 bases). Trimming stripped 1 base from V and 8 bases from J, with 14 bases between. CDR1 and CDR2 from the germline V gene are LGHNA and YSLEER. The CDR3 runs to 14 residues.

This clone was picked up one time. V gene TRBV10-3 combines with J gene TRBJ1-2; no clear D. V was trimmed by 3 bases and J by 2 bases, leaving 13 bases between them. CDR1 and CDR2 from the germline V gene are ENHRY and SYGVKD. The CDR3 loop spans 15 amino acids. CDR3 amino acids: CAISDRGRENYGYTF. CDR3 coding DNA: TGTGCCATCAGTGACCGAGGACGGGAAAACTATGGCTACACCTTC.

The chain combines TRBV4-3 with TRBJ1-5; no firm D call. This CDR3 has 15 residues. Germline V CDR1 and CDR2: LGHNA, YSLEER. V lost 0 bases to trimming and J lost 5 bases, with 11 bases between them. CDR3 nucleotides: TGCGCCAGCAGCCAAGATCGGCATGACTATCAGCCCCAGCATTTT. Amino acids: CASSQDRHDYQPQHF.

This clone appeared a few times. The chain recombines TRBV6-6 with TRBJ2-2; a weak D match, TRBD2 (5 bases). V shed 7 bases and J shed 5 bases, with 8 bases lying between them. The germline gives CDR1 MNHNY, CDR2 SVGAGI (reference sequence). This CDR3 region has 12 residues. Here the CDR3 reads CASTQRTGELFF. As DNA, the CDR3 is TGTGCCAGCACCCAGCGGACCGGGGAGCTGTTTTTT.

The V and J genes are TRBV11-3 and TRBJ1-4; 9 bases line up with TRBD1. V trimming: 5 bases; J trimming: 5 bases; junction bases outside the gene matches: 9. The CDR3 spans 16 residues. Germline assignment: CDR1 SGHNT and CDR2 YENEEA. CDR3 nucleotides: TGTGCCAGCAGCCCTTCATCCGGACAGGGGAATGAAAAACTGTTTTTT. The encoded protein is CASSPSSGQGNEKLFF.

This clone was counted many times. The genes are TRBV19 and TRBJ2-2; tentatively, D is TRBD1 (6 bases). This CDR3 has 14 residues. Germline V gene sequence: CDR1 LNHDA, CDR2 SQIVND (reference sequence). V shed 4 bases and J shed 4 bases, with 10 bases lying between them. In DNA form, the CDR3 reads TGTGCCAGTAGTACCGACAGGTTCACCGGGGAGCTGTTTTTT. Its protein is CASSTDRFTGELFF.

This clone was seen a few times. This chain links TRBV7-6 with TRBJ2-5, with 8 bases identical to TRBD2. J lost 7 bases, V lost 1 base, and 8 bases had no gene match. There are 15 residues in the CDR3. Per the germline V gene, CDR1 is SGHVS and CDR2 is FNYEAQ. CDR3 region: CASSLEAGSGGTQYF. In nucleotides, the CDR3 is TGTGCCAGCAGCTTAGAGGCCGGGAGCGGGGGGACCCAGTACTTC.

The chain employs TRBV19 and TRBJ2-1; the D gene is possibly TRBD1 (6 bases). Trimming cost V 11 bases and J 2 bases, with 13 bases left between them. Germline-derived CDR1 and CDR2 are LNHDA and SQIVND (reference sequence). This CDR3 has 13 amino acids. CDR3 amino acids: CASGTPTYNEQFF. DNA of the CDR3: TGTGCCTCCGGGACACCGACCTACAATGAGCAGTTCTTC. Complete variable domain (other parts from reference TRBV19 and TRBJ2-1): DGGITQSPKYLFRKEGQNVTLSCEQNLNHDAMYWYRQDPGQGLRLIYYSQIVNDFQKGDIAEGYSVSREKKESFPLTVTSAQKNPTAFYLCASGTPTYNEQFFGPGTRLTVL.

V and J are TRBV7-8 and TRBJ1-6, with 7 positions matching TRBD1. The germline V gene has CDR1 SGHVS and CDR2 FQNEAQ. The V gene end was trimmed by 5 bases and the J gene end by 7 bases; junction bases not matched to a gene: 5. The CDR3 contains 14 residues. The CDR3 DNA reads as TGTGCCAGCAGCGACAGGGCTCGGAATTCACCCCTCCACTTT. Translated: CASSDRARNSPLHF.

The chain employs TRBV20-1 and TRBJ2-2; a weak D match, TRBD1 (6 bases). The CDR3 is made up of 18 amino acids. V gave up 3 bases and J gave up 0 bases, with 20 bases separating them. In germline, CDR1 is DFQATT, CDR2 SNEGSKA (reference sequence). Here the CDR3 DNA reads TGCAGTGCTAGTCGGGACACCCGTGCTACTGCGAACACCGGGGAGCTGTTTTTT. Protein: CSASRDTRATANTGELFF.

The DNA of the CDR3 is TGTGCCAGCAGCTACTGGGGGGACGGAAGGAACACTGAAGCTTTCTTT. As protein: CASSYWGDGRNTEAFF. The gene calls are TRBV7-9 and TRBJ1-1; TRBD1 is a possible D gene (5 bases). From germline, CDR1 is SEHNR and CDR2 FQNEAQ (reference sequence). There are 16 residues in the CDR3. V gave up 4 bases and J gave up 1 base, with 16 bases separating them.

This chain joins TRBV25-1 and TRBJ1-2; D might be TRBD1 (6 bases). The CDR3 is made up of 18 amino acids. The germline gives CDR1 MGHDK, CDR2 SYGVNS. V gave up 6 bases and J gave up 4 bases, with 27 bases separating them. The CDR3 sequence is CASSRPGLAGEGSYGYTF. In DNA form, the CDR3 reads TGTGCCAGCAGCCGCCCCGGTTTGGCAGGGGAGGGTAGCTATGGCTACACCTTC.

Written as DNA, the CDR3 is TGTGCCAGCAGCCAAGGTGACAGGGGGCGGGAAGCTTTCTTT. Translating gives CASSQGDRGREAFF. V and J are TRBV4-2 and TRBJ1-1; TRBD1 matches 10 bases. CDR1 and CDR2 (germline): LGHNA, YNFKEQ. The CDR3 loop spans 14 amino acids. V dropped 1 base and J dropped 8; count of bases not matched to a gene: 4.

CDR3 sequence (DNA): TGTGCCAGCAACGTACTAGCGGGGGGTCGGGAGCAGTACTTC. Its protein is CASNVLAGGREQYF. The V gene is TRBV4-2, the J gene TRBJ2-7; TRBD2 agrees at 12 bases. Germline-derived CDR1 and CDR2 are LGHNA and YNFKEQ. The ends lost 7 bases at V and 7 bases at J; junction bases unmatched: 8. CDR3 size: 14 residues.

This clone was found a few times. The rearrangement links TRBV6-2 or TRBV6-3 to TRBJ2-3, with 10 bases that match TRBD1. Trimming cost V 2 bases and J 4 bases; bases outside gene matches: 6. From germline, CDR1 is MNHEY and CDR2 SVGEGT. CDR3 length: 16 amino acids. CDR3 sequence: CASSYRQGAPSDTQYF. CDR3 DNA sequence: TGTGCCAGCAGTTACAGACAGGGGGCGCCGTCAGATACGCAGTATTTT.

This chain uses TRBV11-2 with TRBJ2-5; D gene unclear. The CDR3 runs to 14 residues. CDR1 and CDR2 from the germline V gene are SGHAT and FQNNGV. V lost 2 bases and J lost 1, with 8 bases in between. CDR3: CASSLQAFQETQYF. The CDR3 DNA is TGTGCCAGCAGCTTACAGGCTTTCCAAGAGACCCAGTACTTC.

V and J are TRBV5-6 and TRBJ1-5; a possible D gene is TRBD1 (5 bases). Germline loops: CDR1 SGHDT, CDR2 YYEEEE. V was clipped by 5 bases and J by 5 bases, with 14 bases between them. The CDR3 totals 14 residues. Written as DNA, the CDR3 is TGTGCCAGCAGTGGAACCCGGGGGTATCAGCCCCAGCATTTT. This encodes CASSGTRGYQPQHF. Full variable domain (rest looked up from reference TRBV5-6 and TRBJ1-5): DAGVTQSPTHLIKTRGQQVTLRCSPKSGHDTVSWYQQALGQGPQFIFQYYEEEERQRGNFPDRFSGHQFPNYSSELNVNALLLGDSALYLCASSGTRGYQPQHFGDGTRLSIL.

V and J are TRBV25-1 and TRBJ2-3; D gene ambiguous. V was pared by 5 bases and J by 0 bases, with 6 bases between. The CDR3 contains 13 residues. Germline values: CDR1 MGHDK, CDR2 SYGVNS. The CDR3, as DNA: TGTGCCAGCAGTACACCGAGCACAGATACGCAGTATTTT. Residues: CASSTPSTDTQYF.

This clone was recorded once. The V call is TRBV5-1, the J call TRBJ1-1; D is perhaps TRBD1 (6 bases). The CDR3 has 14 residues. V lost 0 bases and J lost 7, with 13 bases in between. CDR1 SGHRS and CDR2 YFSETQ come from the germline V gene. The CDR3 nucleotides are TGCGCCAGCAGCTTGGCAGGGGCACCCCATGAAGCTTTCTTT. Amino acid sequence: CASSLAGAPHEAFF.

The chain has TRBV5-1 and TRBJ1-1, with D perhaps TRBD1 (6 bases). The CDR3 is made up of 12 amino acids. The germline V gene has CDR1 SGHRS and CDR2 YFSETQ. V lost 5 bases, J lost 3 bases, and 8 bases lay in between. CDR3 amino acids: CASRSGDTEAFF. CDR3 bases: TGCGCCAGCAGATCAGGGGACACTGAAGCTTTCTTT.

This clone was seen a few times. This chain connects TRBV7-9 to TRBJ1-1, with D hard to call. The CDR3 spans 14 residues. CDR1 is SEHNR and CDR2 is FQNEAQ in the germline V gene (reference sequence). V was trimmed by 1 base and J by 0 bases, leaving 6 bases between them. The CDR3 sequence: CASSLERVNTEAFF. The CDR3 DNA is TGTGCCAGCAGCTTAGAGAGAGTGAACACTGAAGCTTTCTTT.

The rearrangement uses TRBV4-2 and TRBJ1-1; D is possibly TRBD1 (5 bases). Between the trimmed V and J ends, which lost 0 bases and 6 bases, there was a span of 17 bases. Looked up from germline, CDR1 is LGHNA and CDR2 is YNFKEQ. CDR3 size: 16 residues. CDR3 sequence: CASSQDWRGARSEAFF. The CDR3 bases are TGTGCCAGCAGCCAAGATTGGAGGGGCGCAAGGTCTGAAGCTTTCTTT.

This chain's CDR3 is CASSLDGTGSEKLFF. CDR3 nucleotides: TGCGCCAGCAGCTTGGATGGGACAGGGTCTGAAAAACTGTTTTTT. The chain is built from TRBV5-1 and TRBJ1-4; TRBD1 matches at 9 bases. Germline loops: CDR1 SGHRS, CDR2 YFSETQ. The V gene end was trimmed by 0 bases and the J gene end by 7 bases; junction bases not matched to a gene: 4. This CDR3 contains 15 residues.

The chain joins TRBV7-2 to TRBJ1-4; weak D call: TRBD1 (6 bases). CDR3 size: 14 residues. Germline V lookup: CDR1 SGHTA, CDR2 FQGNSA. Trimming cost V 2 bases and J 2 bases, with 6 bases left between them. The CDR3 loop is CASSLQGTNEKLFF. Here the CDR3 DNA reads TGTGCCAGCAGCTTACAGGGGACTAATGAAAAACTGTTTTTT.

The V gene is TRBV9, the J gene TRBJ1-3, with D possibly TRBD1 on 5 matching bases. CDR1 and CDR2 from the germline V gene are SGDLS and YYNGEE. The CDR3 is 15 amino acids. The V and J ends lost 4 bases and 4 bases respectively, with 15 bases between them. The CDR3 spells CASSPRQGGGNTIYF. CDR3 bases: TGTGCCAGCAGCCCGCGTCAGGGTGGGGGAAACACCATATATTTT.

The chain employs TRBV9 and TRBJ2-4, with a tentative D call TRBD2 (6 bases). The germline V gene encodes CDR1 SGDLS and CDR2 YYNGEE. The CDR3 is made up of 18 amino acids. The ends were cut back, 3 bases at V and 1 base at J, with 20 bases in the middle. The DNA of the CDR3 is TGTGCCAGCAGCGCTCCTCACGCCGTGGGGAGGGCCAAAAACATTCAGTACTTC. Translated, it gives CASSAPHAVGRAKNIQYF.

The chain has TRBV5-5 and TRBJ1-1; 7 nucleotides align to TRBD1. The CDR3 spans 14 residues. Per the germline V gene, CDR1 is SGHKS and CDR2 is YYEKEE (reference sequence). Trimming took 7 bases from V and 4 from J; bases not matched to a gene: 10. CDR3 protein: CASGPGQGGTEAFF. DNA for the CDR3: TGTGCCAGCGGCCCGGGGCAGGGGGGCACTGAAGCTTTCTTT.